This TCR beta chain derives from a study of shared clonotypes between healthy human individuals. About the research overall: Sampling drew on donors who were a couple of women and three men aged 18 to 49. Study findings and constraints: Generation probabilities were higher for clonotypes shared across all four sorted-subset donors than for unshared ones. Investigators expected sequencing depth to affect clonotype sharing among donors. In several donors, around 5.5% of naive CD4 clonotypes appeared in common.

TCRdb's copy holds only in-frame clones and misses some; the assay was immunoSEQ multiplex PCR. The sample consists of more than 400,000 clones, around 96% of them appearing once. For this clone: Its antigen is still unknown.

The CDR3 runs to 13 residues. J gave up 8 bases and V 5 bases, and 6 bases lay outside the gene matches. Germline values: CDR1 SGHRS, CDR2 YFSETQ. The chain combines TRBV5-1 with TRBJ1-3; 8 bases line up with TRBD1. Source material: naive CD4+ T cells sorted from blood. Described subset: CD45RA+ positively selected. This TCR derives from a woman aged 25 to 45 in good health. The CDR3 region has the DNA TGCGCCAGCAGAAGGACAGGGAGGGACACCATATATTTT. Its translation: CASRRTGRDTIYF.